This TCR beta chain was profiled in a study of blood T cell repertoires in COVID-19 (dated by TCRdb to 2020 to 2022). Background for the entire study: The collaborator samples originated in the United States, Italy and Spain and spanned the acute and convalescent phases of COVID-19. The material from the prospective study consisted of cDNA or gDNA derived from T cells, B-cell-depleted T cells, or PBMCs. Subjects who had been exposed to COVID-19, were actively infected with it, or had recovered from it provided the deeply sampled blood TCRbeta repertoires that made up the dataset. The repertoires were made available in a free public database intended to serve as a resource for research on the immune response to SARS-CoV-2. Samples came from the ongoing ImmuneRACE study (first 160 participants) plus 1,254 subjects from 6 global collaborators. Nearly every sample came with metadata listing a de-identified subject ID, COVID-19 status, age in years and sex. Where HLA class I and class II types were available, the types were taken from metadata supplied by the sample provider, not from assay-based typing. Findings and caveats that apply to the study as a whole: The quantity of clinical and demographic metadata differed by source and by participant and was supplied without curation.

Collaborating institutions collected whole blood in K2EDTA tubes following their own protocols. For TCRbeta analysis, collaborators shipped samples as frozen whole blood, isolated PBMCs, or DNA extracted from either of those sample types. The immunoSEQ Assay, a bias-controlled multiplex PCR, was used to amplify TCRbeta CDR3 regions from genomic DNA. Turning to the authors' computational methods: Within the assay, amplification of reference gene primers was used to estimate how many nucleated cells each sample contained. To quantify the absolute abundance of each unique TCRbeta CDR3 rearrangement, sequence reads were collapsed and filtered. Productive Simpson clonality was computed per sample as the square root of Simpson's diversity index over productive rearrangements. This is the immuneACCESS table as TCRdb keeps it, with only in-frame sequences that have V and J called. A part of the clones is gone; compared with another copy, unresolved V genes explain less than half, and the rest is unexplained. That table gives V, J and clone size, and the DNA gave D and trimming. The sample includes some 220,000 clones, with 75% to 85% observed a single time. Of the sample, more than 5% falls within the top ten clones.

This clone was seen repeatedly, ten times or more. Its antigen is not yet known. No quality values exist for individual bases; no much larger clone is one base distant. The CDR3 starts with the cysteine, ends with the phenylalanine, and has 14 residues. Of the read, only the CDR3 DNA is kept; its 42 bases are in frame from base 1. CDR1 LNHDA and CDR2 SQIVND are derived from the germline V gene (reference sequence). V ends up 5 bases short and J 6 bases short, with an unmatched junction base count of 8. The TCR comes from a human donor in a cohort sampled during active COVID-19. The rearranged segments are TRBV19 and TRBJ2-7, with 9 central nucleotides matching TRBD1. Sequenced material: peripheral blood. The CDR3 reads CASSFLGQGAEQYF. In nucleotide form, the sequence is TGTGCCAGTAGTTTCTTGGGACAGGGAGCCGAGCAGTACTTC.